The count of the clone carrying this T cell receptor (beta chain) is one. The germline V and J ends were trimmed by 6 bases and 4 bases, with 14 bases remaining between them. Germline lookup yields CDR1 ENHRY and CDR2 SYGVKD. The CDR3 runs to 14 residues. The source of the sample is a study of blood T cell repertoires in COVID-19. On the study more broadly: PBMCs, B-cell-depleted T cells, or T cells provided the cDNA or gDNA that made up the material.

In the original analysis: Nucleated cell counts were estimated from reference gene primer amplification. Clones were read by immunoSEQ multiplex PCR, and TCRdb kept only the in-frame ones, dropping some. V, J and clone size are taken as reported in that table, and D and trimming were inferred from the DNA itself. Among 250,000 or so clones listed, around 81% were seen once. The sample was PBMCs or T cells enriched from blood (not recorded which). V usage is TRBV10-3 and J usage is TRBJ2-3, with a tentative D call TRBD1 (7 bases). This sequence originates from a man aged 45-65 years who had recovered from COVID-19. The DNA of the CDR3 is TGTGCCATCAGGTCCCAGGGGGGTCCAGATACGCAGTATTTT. Translation gives CAIRSQGGPDTQYF.